This T cell receptor beta chain was observed in a study of Graves' ophthalmopathy and Graves' hyperthyroidism. Across the study: Untreated patients at initial diagnosis provided peripheral blood. Study results and limitations: The majority of expanded thyroid clonotypes above 0.001 frequency also occurred in blood.

Among the exclusions were patients with other autoimmune diseases, uncontrolled infections, pregnancy or lactation. The starting material, about 9.5 ml of fresh peripheral blood, provided the PBMCs. This clonotype was seen once. Antigen unknown. Scientists amplified the TCR beta CDR3 regions from RNA transcripts. First-round RT-PCR relied on HTBI primers, and a second-round multiplex PCR came next. Each CDR3 protein gets one entry after TCRdb re-called the multiplex PCR reads with MiXCR. Found here are 650,000 to 900,000 distinct CDR3 sequences, 40% of them singletons; the top ten hold about 40%. Trimming left V 6 bases short and J 2 bases short, with 14 bases between. Per germline, CDR1 MGHDK and CDR2 SYGVNS. The CDR3 covers 14 residues.

Specimen: peripheral blood. The TCR comes from an adult man with Graves' ophthalmopathy. The V gene is TRBV25-1, the J gene TRBJ2-7, with a weak D call TRBD1 (6 bases). The DNA for the CDR3 is TGTGCCAGCAGCTGGACAGCCCGGGCCTACGAGCAGTACTTC. Protein sequence: CASSWTARAYEQYF.